This T cell receptor (beta chain) was observed in a study of T cell responses to AZD1222 COVID-19 vaccine. Sequencing used immunoSEQ multiplex PCR; TCRdb keeps in-frame clones, though not all of them. The data show about 120,000 clones, about nine tenths seen once. The germline gives CDR1 MNHEY, CDR2 SVGEGT. CDR3 length equals 15 residues. The V and J ends lost 6 bases and 0 bases, in that order; junction bases with no gene match: 6. The clonotype comes from an adult in good health. Here the sequenced sample was peripheral blood, taken on day 0 of AZD1222 vaccination. The chain joins TRBV6-2 or TRBV6-3 to TRBJ2-7; 9 positions agree with TRBD1. The CDR3 sequence is CASSPGQGISYEQYF. The CDR3 DNA is TGTGCCAGCAGCCCGGGACAGGGAATCTCCTACGAGCAGTACTTC.